One sample yielded the 8 T cell receptor beta chains listed below, sequenced in a study of post-analysis software for immune sequencing data. Antigen specificity for these receptors is unknown. Notes on the study in general: TRBV5-6, TRBV5-1 and TRBV20-1 belonged to a set of about five TRBV segments that were more frequent in patients than controls.

Unique molecular identifiers were carried by the TCR beta cDNA libraries. MiXCR, applied by TCRdb to the PCR reads, yields one record per CDR3 protein. The table has 750,000 to 950,000 distinct CDR3 sequences, about half seen once; the top ten hold roughly 4.9%. The specimen was blood. These receptors were collected from a girl aged 10 to 17 with multiple sclerosis.

The chain couples TRBV5-1 to TRBJ1-2; D possibly corresponds to TRBD1 (6 bases). Germline V gene lookup returns CDR1 SGHRS and CDR2 YFSETQ. V shed 1 base and J shed 4 bases, with 11 bases lying between them. The CDR3 spans 14 residues. CDR3 sequence: CASSLSGTPYGYTF. CDR3 sequence (DNA): TGCGCCAGCAGCTTGTCGGGGACACCCTATGGCTACACCTTC.

The V and J genes are TRBV12-3 or TRBV12-4 and TRBJ1-6, with D perhaps TRBD1 (5 bases). Trimming took off 6 bases at V and 1 base at J, with 10 bases between the two ends. CDR3 length: 15 residues. The CDR3 region has the DNA TGTGCCAGCAGGCTCAGGGTTTCCTATAATTCACCCCTCCACTTT. Translating gives CASRLRVSYNSPLHF.

The CDR3 here is CASSPPRDFHYEQYF. CDR3 nucleotide sequence: TGTGCCAGCAGTCCCCCCCGGGACTTTCACTACGAGCAGTACTTC. V and J are TRBV2 and TRBJ2-7, with D maybe TRBD2 (6 bases). The CDR3 length is 15 residues. Trimming pared 5 bases from V and 3 bases from J, leaving 17 bases between. Germline CDR1 SNHLY, CDR2 FYNNEI.

This clonotype was recorded a few times. The J gene is TRBJ2-5, the V gene TRBV10-3; possible D gene TRBD1, 6 bases. This CDR3 has 14 residues. V lost 8 bases and J lost 2, with 15 bases in between. The germline V gene has CDR1 ENHRY and CDR2 SYGVKD. In DNA, the CDR3 is TGTGCCATCTGGCAGGGGCGATCACAAGAGACCCAGTACTTC. Protein product: CAIWQGRSQETQYF.

The chain employs TRBV29-1 and TRBJ2-7; D not resolved. This CDR3 is 12 amino acids long. V lost 2 bases, J lost 1 base, and 6 bases lay in between. Germline V gene sequence: CDR1 SQVTM, CDR2 ANQGSEA. This CDR3 is CSVEIGSYEQYF. The CDR3 region has the DNA TGCAGCGTTGAAATAGGTTCCTACGAGCAGTACTTC.

This chain links TRBV12-3 or TRBV12-4 with TRBJ2-4; weak D call: TRBD2 (6 bases). The J call may be in error: the DNA end matches TRBJ2-7 better. The CDR3 runs 14 residues. CDR3 in DNA: TGTGCCAGCAACCTCATGGGGGGTGGCTACGAGCAGTACTTC. This gives the protein CASNLMGGGYEQYF.

This clonotype was seen a single time. This chain links TRBV12-3 or TRBV12-4 with TRBJ2-1; D not resolved. The end of the DNA aligns better with TRBJ2-7, so the J call may be wrong. CDR3 length: 14 amino acids. CDR3 bases: TGTGCCAGCAGTTCCGTCGCAGACTCCTACGAGCAGTACTTC. This translates into CASSSVADSYEQYF.

This clonotype occurred a few times. The chain carries TRBV20-1 and TRBJ2-3; D unclear. Germline values: CDR1 DFQATT, CDR2 SNEGSKA (reference sequence). The CDR3 totals 12 residues. Trimming removed 1 base from V and 5 bases from J, with 7 bases in between. The DNA of the CDR3 is TGCAGTGCTAGAGGGGTTCGAGATACGCAGTATTTT. Translated: CSARGVRDTQYF.